One sample yielded the 9 T cell receptor beta chains listed below, sequenced in a study of blood T cell repertoires in COVID-19. Generated by immunoSEQ multiplex PCR, the TCRdb table keeps only in-frame clones and is missing some. In the table there are roughly 210,000 clones, about 85% of which are singletons. What was sequenced was peripheral blood. These receptors were taken from a man between 70 and 80 years old with acute or convalescent COVID-19.

The gene calls are TRBV25-1 and TRBJ2-5; unclear D gene. CDR3 length: 15 residues. The V and J ends lost 6 bases and 3 bases respectively, with 17 bases between them. Germline values: CDR1 MGHDK, CDR2 SYGVNS. CDR3 in amino acids: CASRPWQDQKETQYF. CDR3 nucleotides: TGTGCCAGCAGACCCTGGCAGGATCAAAAAGAGACCCAGTACTTC.

This clone was detected a few times. CDR3 DNA: TGTGCCAGCAGCTGGAGGTCTAGCGGGAGGGGCGAGCAGTACTTC. Encoded protein: CASSWRSSGRGEQYF. V usage is TRBV5-4 and J usage is TRBJ2-7, with TRBD2 matching 12 bases. This CDR3 spans 15 amino acids. V shed 3 bases, J shed 6 bases, and the junction held 7 bases outside the gene matches. Germline lookup yields CDR1 SGHNT and CDR2 YYREEE (reference sequence).

This sequence joins TRBV5-4 and TRBJ2-1, with D maybe TRBD2 (5 bases). Trimming took off 0 bases at V and 0 bases at J, with 7 bases between the two ends. Germline values: CDR1 SGHNT, CDR2 YYREEE (reference sequence). This CDR3 comprises 15 residues. The CDR3 DNA sequence: TGTGCCAGCAGCTTGGTGGCGGGCTCCTACAATGAGCAGTTCTTC. Its protein is CASSLVAGSYNEQFF. The entire variable domain, with the rest obtained from reference TRBV5-4 and TRBJ2-1, is as follows: ETGVTQSPTHLIKTRGQQVTLRCSSQSGHNTVSWYQQALGQGPQFIFQYYREEENGRGNFPPRFSGLQFPNYSSELNVNALELDDSALYLCASSLVAGSYNEQFFGPGTRLTVL.

J is TRBJ1-1 and V is TRBV18; D not resolved. The CDR3 is made up of 15 amino acids. CDR1 and CDR2 (germline): KGHSH, LQKENI. Between the trimmed V and J ends, which lost 2 bases and 2 bases, there was a span of 12 bases. DNA for the CDR3: TGTGCCAGCTCACCAAGTGGTGGGAGAAACACTGAAGCTTTCTTT. It translates to CASSPSGGRNTEAFF. Filled out from reference TRBV18 and TRBJ1-1, the complete variable domain reads NAGVMQNPRHLVRRRGQEARLRCSPMKGHSHVYWYRQLPEEGLKFMVYLQKENIIDESGMPKERFSAEFPKEGPSILRIQQVVRGDSAAYFCASSPSGGRNTEAFFGQGTRLTVV.

The chain uses TRBV19 and TRBJ2-5; TRBD2 matches at 7 bases. V lost 6 bases, J lost 3 bases, and 7 bases stayed unmatched. CDR1 and CDR2 (germline): LNHDA, SQIVND (reference sequence). The CDR3 consists of 14 residues. CDR3: CASSPSGAKETQYF. The CDR3 bases are TGTGCCAGTAGCCCTAGCGGAGCGAAAGAGACCCAGTACTTC.

The gene calls are TRBV27 and TRBJ2-7; D is ambiguous. Germline lookup yields CDR1 MNHEY and CDR2 SMNVEV (reference sequence). The CDR3 covers 12 residues. Trimming stripped 8 bases from V and 3 bases from J, with 11 bases between. CDR3 amino acids: CASSTPGYEQYF. Here the CDR3 DNA reads TGTGCCAGCTCAACCCCAGGCTACGAGCAGTACTTC.

This clone was recorded once. This chain connects TRBV7-2 to TRBJ2-7; 8 bases fit TRBD1. With 5 bases clipped from V and 6 bases from J, the junction kept 6 bases outside the gene matches. This CDR3 has 13 amino acids. Germline lookup yields CDR1 SGHTA and CDR2 FQGNSA. This CDR3 is CASSPQGGLEQYF. The CDR3 nucleotides are TGTGCCAGCAGCCCACAGGGGGGCCTCGAGCAGTACTTC. The whole variable domain, remainder taken from reference TRBV7-2 and TRBJ2-7, is GAGVSQSPSNKVTEKGKDVELRCDPISGHTALYWYRQSLGQGLEFLIYFQGNSAPDKSGLPSDRFSAERTGGSVSTLTIQRTQQEDSAVYLCASSPQGGLEQYFGPGTRLTVT.

The rearrangement uses TRBV7-2 and TRBJ2-4; a possible D gene is TRBD2 (5 bases). The CDR3 covers 15 residues. V dropped 3 bases and J dropped 3 bases, with 12 bases sitting between them. The germline CDR1 and CDR2 sequences are SGHTA and FQGNSA. The CDR3, as DNA: TGTGCCAGCAGCTTCGAGTGGGAGTACAAAAACATTCAGTACTTC. Translation gives CASSFEWEYKNIQYF.

The V gene is TRBV19, the J gene TRBJ2-1; TRBD2 aligns across 13 bases. The CDR3 contains 19 residues. J gave up 3 bases and V 3 bases, and 11 bases lay outside the gene matches. Germline V gives CDR1 LNHDA, CDR2 SQIVND (reference sequence). This chain's CDR3 is CASSMKLPGLAGRYNEQFF. The CDR3 nucleotides read TGTGCCAGTAGTATGAAATTACCGGGACTAGCGGGACGCTACAATGAGCAGTTCTTC.